A selection of T cell receptor beta chains follows, all from one sample in a study of graft-versus-host responses after intestinal transplantation. No antigens are known for them. TCRdb's copy holds only in-frame clones and misses some; the assay was immunoSEQ multiplex PCR. This table has around 84,000 clones, around 86% appearing once. Specimen: unstimulated CD8+ T cells sorted from spleen or lymph node cells, collected before intestinal transplant. The receptors originated from a human donor who received an intestinal transplant. The CDR3 runs from the conserved cysteine through the conserved F or W. A D gene is named only where the DNA matches it firmly. A clone size is listed for some rows: how often the clone was seen (once, few, many), or a class if it is expanded.

>.|.|TRBV4-1|TRBJ1-1
CASSQDPWGAVTVNTEAFF
TGCGCCAGCAGCCAAGATCCTTGGGGGGCAGTGACCGTGAACACTGAAGCTTTCTTT
>TRBD1|.|TRBV30|TRBJ1-2
CAINGDREDYGYTF
TGTGCCATAAACGGGGACAGGGAAGACTATGGCTACACCTTC
>TRBD1|.|TRBV9|TRBJ1-4
CASSVTGSHEKLFF
TGTGCCAGCAGCGTGACAGGGAGTCATGAAAAACTGTTTTTT
>TRBD2|.|TRBV28|TRBJ2-3
CASSPSSGHVDTQYF
TGTGCCAGCAGTCCCTCTAGCGGACACGTAGATACGCAGTATTTT
>TRBD1|.|TRBV7-6|TRBJ1-5
CASSWLPGQGALRSNQPQHF
TGTGCCAGCAGCTGGCTACCGGGACAGGGGGCTCTTAGGAGCAATCAGCCCCAGCATTTT
>.|few|TRBV27|TRBJ1-2
CASSLAPYPVGGYTF
TGTGCCAGCAGTTTGGCTCCTTATCCCGTTGGGGGCTACACCTTC
>TRBD1|.|TRBV10-3|TRBJ2-5
CAISYRDRLQETQYF
TGTGCCATCAGTTATCGGGACAGACTCCAAGAGACCCAGTACTTC
>.|.|TRBV2|TRBJ2-7
CASSEVGVSYEQYF
TGTGCCAGCAGTGAAGTGGGAGTCTCCTACGAGCAGTACTTC
>.|.|TRBV19|TRBJ1-6
CASTLPGREDSPLHF
TGTGCCAGTACCCTCCCCGGCAGGGAGGATTCACCCCTCCACTTT
>.|.|TRBV5-5|TRBJ1-5
CASSPDDAQPQHF
TGTGCCAGCAGCCCCGACGACGCTCAGCCCCAGCATTTT
>.|once|TRBV4-1|TRBJ1-5
CASSQEGGVGYQPQHF
TGCGCCAGCAGCCAAGAGGGGGGGGTAGGGTATCAGCCCCAGCATTTT
>.|once|TRBV9|TRBJ1-1
CASSVRVQNTEAFF
TGTGCCAGCAGCGTCAGGGTTCAGAACACTGAAGCTTTCTTT
>TRBD2|once|TRBV14|TRBJ2-3
CASSVTGTSFSDTQYF
TGTGCCAGCTCTGTGACCGGGACTAGCTTTTCAGATACGCAGTATTTT
>.|few|TRBV5-4|TRBJ2-4
CASQPGPAKNIQYF
TGTGCCAGCCAACCGGGACCGGCCAAAAACATTCAGTACTTC
>.|.|TRBV19|TRBJ2-3
CASSTCYPDTGRFHTDTQYF
TGTGCCAGTAGTACCTGCTACCCAGACACAGGCAGATTTCACACAGATACGCAGTATTTT
>TRBD1|.|TRBV9|TRBJ1-1
CASSAQGQAMREAFF
TGTGCCAGCAGCGCCCAAGGACAGGCTATGAGAGAAGCTTTCTTT
>TRBD1|.|TRBV5-1|TRBJ1-3
CASRTGTGAGNTIYF
TGTGCCAGCAGGACCGGGACAGGGGCTGGAAACACCATATATTTT
>.|few|TRBV27|TRBJ2-7
CATSSGQNEQYF
TGTGCCACGTCCTCAGGACAGAACGAGCAGTACTTC
>.|.|TRBV4-1|TRBJ2-1
CASSQDKVSYNEQFF
TGCGCCAGTAGCCAAGATAAAGTATCTTACAATGAGCAGTTCTTC
>.|once|TRBV6-5|TRBJ2-7
CASSRGAALYEQYF
TGTGCCAGCAGTAGGGGGGCGGCCCTTTACGAGCAGTACTTC
>.|.|TRBV6-5|TRBJ2-5
CASSATGVRVETQYF
TGTGCCAGCAGCGCTACAGGCGTCCGCGTAGAGACCCAGTACTTC
>.|few|TRBV6-6|TRBJ1-3
CASSYSGSGNTIYF
TGTGCCAGCAGTTACTCAGGGTCTGGAAACACCATATATTTT
>TRBD1|.|TRBV5-1|TRBJ1-1
CASSSKTGLNTEAFF
TGCGCCAGCAGCTCGAAGACAGGGCTGAACACTGAAGCTTTCTTT
>.|.|TRBV5-1|TRBJ2-1
CASSLGGEEQFF
TGCGCCAGCAGCTTGGGCGGGGAGGAGCAGTTCTTC
>.|.|TRBV2|TRBJ1-5
CASSEGQARQPQHF
TGTGCCAGCAGTGAAGGACAGGCTCGGCAGCCCCAGCATTTT
>.|once|TRBV4-1|TRBJ2-1
CASSLGAAIYNEQFF
TGCGCCAGCAGCCTCGGGGCAGCGATCTACAATGAGCAGTTCTTC
>.|.|TRBV4-1|TRBJ2-5
CASSQDVWGEETQYF
TGCGCCAGCAGCCAAGATGTTTGGGGGGAGGAGACCCAGTACTTC
>.|.|TRBV6-5|TRBJ1-1
CASSPRENTEAFF
TGTGCCAGCAGTCCCAGGGAGAACACTGAAGCTTTCTTT
>.|.|TRBV6-1|TRBJ1-6
CASSEELISNSPLHF
TGTGCCAGCAGTGAAGAGCTGATATCTAATTCACCCCTCCACTTT
>TRBD2|.|TRBV7-7|TRBJ2-1
CASSPRLAGSFTEQFF
TGTGCTAGCAGCCCTAGACTAGCGGGGAGCTTTACAGAGCAGTTCTTC
>.|.|TRBV28|TRBJ2-1
CASSLFMRGREEQFF
TGTGCCAGCAGTTTATTTATGCGGGGTAGGGAAGAGCAGTTCTTC
>TRBD1|.|TRBV5-6|TRBJ2-7
CASSGQGAIYEQYF
TGTGCCAGCAGCGGACAGGGGGCTATCTACGAGCAGTACTTC
>TRBD1|.|TRBV5-6|TRBJ1-1
CASSKTGTVFNTEAFF
TGTGCCAGCAGCAAAACCGGGACAGTTTTTAACACTGAAGCTTTCTTT
>TRBD1|.|TRBV29-1|TRBJ2-1
CSAYRGQSEQFF
TGCAGCGCTTACAGGGGGCAGAGTGAGCAGTTCTTC
>TRBD2|.|TRBV7-3|TRBJ2-3
CASSLIPTSGSTDTQYF
TGTGCCAGCAGCTTAATCCCAACTAGCGGTAGCACAGATACGCAGTATTTT
>.|.|TRBV5-6|TRBJ1-1
CASSLDRRLNTEAFF
TGTGCCAGCAGCTTGGACCGACGGCTGAACACTGAAGCTTTCTTT
>.|.|TRBV12-5|TRBJ2-7
CASGPYLGAYEQYF
TGTGCTAGTGGCCCGTACTTGGGGGCTTACGAGCAGTACTTC
>TRBD1|.|TRBV27|TRBJ2-1
CASSPWDRDLVEQFF
TGTGCCAGCAGTCCCTGGGACAGGGATTTAGTTGAGCAGTTCTTC
>.|.|TRBV6-5|TRBJ2-1
CASSYSGWIYNEQFF
TGTGCCAGCAGTTACTCGGGGTGGATCTACAATGAGCAGTTCTTC
>.|.|TRBV18|TRBJ1-2
CASSPQSNVGAFYGYTF
TGTGCCAGCTCACCACAATCTAACGTGGGCGCCTTCTATGGCTACACCTTC
>TRBD2|.|TRBV5-1|TRBJ2-1
CASSFPSGRITYNEQFF
TGCGCCAGCAGCTTCCCTAGCGGGAGAATCACCTACAATGAGCAGTTCTTC
>TRBD2|.|TRBV2|TRBJ2-1
CASGGSSGGPYNEQFF
TGTGCCAGCGGGGGCTCTAGCGGGGGCCCCTACAATGAGCAGTTCTTC
>TRBD1|.|TRBV15|TRBJ2-7
CATSGRQGAYEQYF
TGTGCCACCAGCGGAAGACAGGGGGCCTACGAGCAGTACTTC
>TRBD2|.|TRBV11-2|TRBJ2-5
CASSRYGLAQKAMETQYF
TGTGCCAGCTCGAGGTACGGACTAGCCCAAAAAGCTATGGAGACCCAGTACTTC
>TRBD1|.|TRBV10-3|TRBJ2-4
CAISESEGKTGGLQYF
TGTGCCATCAGTGAGTCGGAAGGGAAGACAGGGGGTCTTCAGTACTTC
>TRBD1|.|TRBV11-2|TRBJ1-2
CASSPPDRLPYYGYTF
TGTGCCAGCAGTCCGCCGGACAGGCTACCCTACTATGGCTACACCTTC
>TRBD1|few|TRBV6-1|TRBJ1-3
CASRTGGPGNTIYF
TGTGCCAGCAGGACAGGGGGCCCTGGAAACACCATATATTTT
>TRBD2|.|TRBV6-5|TRBJ2-7
CASSRGLAGAYEQYF
TGTGCCAGCAGTCGAGGACTAGCGGGAGCCTACGAGCAGTACTTC
>TRBD1|.|TRBV27|TRBJ2-1
CASSFGQGASEQFF
TGTGCCAGCAGTTTTGGGCAGGGGGCGAGTGAGCAGTTCTTC
>TRBD2|.|TRBV14|TRBJ2-7
CASSLRGGAGGDEQYF
TGTGCCAGCAGCCTAAGGGGAGGAGCGGGAGGGGACGAGCAGTACTTC
>.|.|TRBV7-3|TRBJ2-7
CASSLTPGVAGYEQYF
TGTGCCAGCAGCTTAACTCCCGGGGTGGCGGGCTACGAGCAGTACTTC